This TCR beta chain was retrieved from a study of T cell changes during pregnancy in multiple sclerosis. Measured with immunoSEQ multiplex PCR; TCRdb has only the in-frame clones, and not every one. The table includes under 40,000 clones, 90% to 95% detected once. The V segment lost 6 bases and the J segment 6 bases; nucleotides outside the gene matches: 4. The CDR3 is 13 amino acids. The germline V gene has CDR1 SNHLY and CDR2 FYNNEI. J is TRBJ2-1 and V is TRBV2, with 8 bases identical to TRBD1. Material: CD4+ T cells from peripheral blood mononuclear cells, obtained in the third trimester of pregnancy. The TCR was taken from a female donor in good health, enrolled as a control in a pregnancy study. CDR3 amino acids: CASSPQGVNEQFF. DNA for the CDR3: TGTGCCAGCAGCCCACAGGGGGTCAATGAGCAGTTCTTC.